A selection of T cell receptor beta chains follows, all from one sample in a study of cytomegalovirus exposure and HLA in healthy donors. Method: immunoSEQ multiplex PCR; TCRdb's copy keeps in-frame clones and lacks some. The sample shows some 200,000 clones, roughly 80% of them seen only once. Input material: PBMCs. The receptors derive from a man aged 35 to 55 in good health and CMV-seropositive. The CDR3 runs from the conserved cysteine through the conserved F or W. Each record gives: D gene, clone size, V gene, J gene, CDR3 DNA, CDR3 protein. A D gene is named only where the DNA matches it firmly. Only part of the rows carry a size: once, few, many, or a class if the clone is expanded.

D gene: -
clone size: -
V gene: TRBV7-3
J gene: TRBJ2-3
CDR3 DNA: TGTGCCAGCAGCTTATCAGGAGGGGTCACAGATACGCAGTATTTT
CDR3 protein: CASSLSGGVTDTQYF

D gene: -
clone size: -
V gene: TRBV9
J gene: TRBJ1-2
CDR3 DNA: TGTGCCAGCAGCGTAACAGCAGCCGGATACATTGGCTACACCTTC
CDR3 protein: CASSVTAAGYIGYTF

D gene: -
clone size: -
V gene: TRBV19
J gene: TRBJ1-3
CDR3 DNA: TGTGCCAGTAGTAGCCAGTCCTCTGGAAACACCATATATTTT
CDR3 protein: CASSSQSSGNTIYF

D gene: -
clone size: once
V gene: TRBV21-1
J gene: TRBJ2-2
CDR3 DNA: TGTGCCAGCAGCAAAAGGGGCGGCAGGGGACGCGGAGGCGGGGAGCTGTTTTTT
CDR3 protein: CASSKRGGRGRGGGELFF

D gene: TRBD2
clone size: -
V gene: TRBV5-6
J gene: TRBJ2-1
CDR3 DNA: TGTGCCAGCACCCCGGCGGGGGTGCGGGAGCAGTTCTTC
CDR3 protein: CASTPAGVREQFF

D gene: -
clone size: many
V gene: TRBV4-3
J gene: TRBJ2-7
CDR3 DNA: TGCGCCAGCAGCCAAGAGGCCTCCCTCACGGACTTTTCCTACGAGCAGTACTTC
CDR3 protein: CASSQEASLTDFSYEQYF

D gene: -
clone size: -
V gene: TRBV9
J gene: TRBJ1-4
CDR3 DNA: TGTGCCAGCAGCGTATCGCCCTCCCGAGGAGAAAAACTGTTTTTT
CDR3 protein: CASSVSPSRGEKLFF

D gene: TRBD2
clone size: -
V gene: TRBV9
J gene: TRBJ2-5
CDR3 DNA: TGTGCCAGCAGCGTAGGGACTAGCGGGGCACAAGAGACCCAGTACTTC
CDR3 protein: CASSVGTSGAQETQYF

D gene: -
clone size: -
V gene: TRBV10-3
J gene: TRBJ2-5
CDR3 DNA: TGTGCCATCAGTGGGGTACAGGGAATCCGGGAGACCCAGTACTTC
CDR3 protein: CAISGVQGIRETQYF

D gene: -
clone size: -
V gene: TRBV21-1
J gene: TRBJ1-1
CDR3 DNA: TGTGCCAGCAGCATAACGCCTAGGGGGGGCACTGAAGCTTTCTTT
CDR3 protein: CASSITPRGGTEAFF

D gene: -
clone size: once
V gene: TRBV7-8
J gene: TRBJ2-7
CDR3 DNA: TGTGCCAGCAGCTTATCCATTATAGCCGAGCAGTACTTC
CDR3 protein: CASSLSIIAEQYF

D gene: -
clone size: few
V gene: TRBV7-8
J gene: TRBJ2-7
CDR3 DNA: TGTGCCAGCAGCTTAGACAGGGAGCGACCCTACGAGCAGTACTTC
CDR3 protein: CASSLDRERPYEQYF

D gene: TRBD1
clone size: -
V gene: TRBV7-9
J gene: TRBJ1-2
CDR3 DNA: TGTGCCAGCAGCCCGGGACAGAAGTACTATGGCTACACCTTC
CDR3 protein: CASSPGQKYYGYTF

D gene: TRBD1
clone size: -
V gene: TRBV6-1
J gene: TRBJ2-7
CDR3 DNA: TGTGCCAGCAGTAGGACAGGGAGCTCCTACGAGCAGTACTTC
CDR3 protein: CASSRTGSSYEQYF

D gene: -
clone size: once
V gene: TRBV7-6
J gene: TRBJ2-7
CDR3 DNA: TGTGCCAGCAGCTTAGCTTCTTTGGCAGGGGAAACCTACGAGCAGTACTTC
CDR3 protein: CASSLASLAGETYEQYF

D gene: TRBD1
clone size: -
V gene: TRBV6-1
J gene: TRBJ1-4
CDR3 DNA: TGTGCCGGCGGACAGGGGGTAAATGAAAAACTGTTTTTT
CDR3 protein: CAGGQGVNEKLFF

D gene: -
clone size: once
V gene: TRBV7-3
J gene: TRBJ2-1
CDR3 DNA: TGTGCCAGCAGCTCCGCCCAGGGGTACAATGAGCAGTTCTTC
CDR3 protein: CASSSAQGYNEQFF

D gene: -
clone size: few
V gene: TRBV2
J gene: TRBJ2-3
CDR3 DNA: TGTGCCAGCAGTGACTCATCCGGGGATCGTGGCACAGATACGCAGTATTTT
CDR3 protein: CASSDSSGDRGTDTQYF

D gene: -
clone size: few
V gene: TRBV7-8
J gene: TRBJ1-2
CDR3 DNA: TGTGCCAGCAGCTACTCAGGAACGAACTATGGCTACACCTTC
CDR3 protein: CASSYSGTNYGYTF

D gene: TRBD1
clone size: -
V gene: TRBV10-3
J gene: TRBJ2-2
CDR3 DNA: TGTGCCATCAGTGAACAGGGGACCGCCGGGGAGCTGTTTTTT
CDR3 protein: CAISEQGTAGELFF

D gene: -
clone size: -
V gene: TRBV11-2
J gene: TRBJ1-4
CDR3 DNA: TGTGCCAGCAGCTTAGGGACACTCACAACTAATGAAAAACTGTTTTTT
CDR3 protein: CASSLGTLTTNEKLFF

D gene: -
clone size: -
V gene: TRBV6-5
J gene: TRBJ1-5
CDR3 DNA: TGTGCCAGCAGACAGATAGCGTCTCAGCCCCAGCATTTT
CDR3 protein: CASRQIASQPQHF

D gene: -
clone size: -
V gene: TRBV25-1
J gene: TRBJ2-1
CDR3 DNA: TGTGCCAGCAGTGTGTCCCTGGTCGGTGAGCAGTTCTTC
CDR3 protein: CASSVSLVGEQFF

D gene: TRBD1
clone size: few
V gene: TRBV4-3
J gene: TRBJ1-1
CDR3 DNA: TGCGCCAGCAGCCAAGAGGGGACAGGCGAAGCTTTCTTT
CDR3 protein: CASSQEGTGEAFF

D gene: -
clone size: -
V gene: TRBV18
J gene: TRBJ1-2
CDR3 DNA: TGTGCCAGCTCACCTGATAAGGGGCGCTCTGGCTACACCTTC
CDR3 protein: CASSPDKGRSGYTF

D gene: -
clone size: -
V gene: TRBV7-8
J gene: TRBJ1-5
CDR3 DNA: TGTGCCAGCCTCCTATCGGGGAGGGGTACGCCCCAGCATTTT
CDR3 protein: CASLLSGRGTPQHF

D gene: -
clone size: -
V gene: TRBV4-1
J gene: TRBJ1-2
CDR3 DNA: TGCGCCAGCAGCACCAGGGATTCCTATGGCTACACCTTC
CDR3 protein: CASSTRDSYGYTF

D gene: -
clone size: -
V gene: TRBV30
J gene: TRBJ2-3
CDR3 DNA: TGTGCCTACAACAGGGTCCCCTCGAGACGCACAGATACGCAGTATTTT
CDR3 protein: CAYNRVPSRRTDTQYF

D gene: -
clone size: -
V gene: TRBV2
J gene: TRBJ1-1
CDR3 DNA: TGTGCCAGCAACCTGGCAGGGAGGTATCAGACGGCTTTCTTT
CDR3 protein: CASNLAGRYQTAFF

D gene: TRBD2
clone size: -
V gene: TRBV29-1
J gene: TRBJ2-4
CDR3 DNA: TGCAGCGCTGGGGAGGGCTCAAACATTCAGTACTTC
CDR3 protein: CSAGEGSNIQYF

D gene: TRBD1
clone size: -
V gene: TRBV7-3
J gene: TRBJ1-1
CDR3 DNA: TGTGCCAGCAGCGAACTCACAGGGGGCTTGACTGAAGCTTTCTTT
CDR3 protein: CASSELTGGLTEAFF

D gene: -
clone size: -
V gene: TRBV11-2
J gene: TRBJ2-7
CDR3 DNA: TGTGCCACCTCCCCCACAGGTCCCTACGAGCAGTACTTC
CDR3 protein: CATSPTGPYEQYF

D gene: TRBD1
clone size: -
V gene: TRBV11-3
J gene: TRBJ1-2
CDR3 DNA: TGTGCCAGCAGCTTCCGTGGACAGGGGTTTTTGCATGGCTACACCTTC
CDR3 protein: CASSFRGQGFLHGYTF

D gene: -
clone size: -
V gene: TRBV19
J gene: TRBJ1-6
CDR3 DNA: TGTGCCACCCCCCAGCTCCCCGACAACTCCTATAATTCACCCCTCCACTTT
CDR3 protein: CATPQLPDNSYNSPLHF

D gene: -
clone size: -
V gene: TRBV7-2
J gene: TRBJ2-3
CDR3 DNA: TGTGCCAGCAGCCCAAAGGCCAGGGCTACAGATACGCAGTATTTT
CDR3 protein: CASSPKARATDTQYF

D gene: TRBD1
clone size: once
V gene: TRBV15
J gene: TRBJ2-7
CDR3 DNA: TGTGCCACCAGCAGACCGGGACAGGGGAGGAACGAGCAGTACTTC
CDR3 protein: CATSRPGQGRNEQYF

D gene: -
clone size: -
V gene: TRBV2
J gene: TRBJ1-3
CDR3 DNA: TGTGCCAGCAGTGACTCCCAGGGAGGGTATGCGGGAAACACCATATATTTT
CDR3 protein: CASSDSQGGYAGNTIYF

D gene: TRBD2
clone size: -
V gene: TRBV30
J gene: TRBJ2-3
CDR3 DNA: TGTGCCTGGAGTCCGGGGGGGCAAGTAGATACGCAGTATTTT
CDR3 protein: CAWSPGGQVDTQYF

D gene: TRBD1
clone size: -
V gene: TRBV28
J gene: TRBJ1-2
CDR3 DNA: TGTGCCAGCACCGCCGGGACAGCTAACTATGGCTACACCTTC
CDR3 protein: CASTAGTANYGYTF

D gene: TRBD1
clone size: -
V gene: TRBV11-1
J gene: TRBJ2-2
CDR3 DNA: TGTGCCAGCAGCTTCGGGCCGACAGGGGGCTTCACCGGGGAGCTGTTTTTT
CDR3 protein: CASSFGPTGGFTGELFF

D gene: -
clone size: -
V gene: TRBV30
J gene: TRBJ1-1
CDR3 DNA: TGTGCCTGCCTCGTCCGGGACACCACTGAAGCTTTCTTT
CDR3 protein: CACLVRDTTEAFF

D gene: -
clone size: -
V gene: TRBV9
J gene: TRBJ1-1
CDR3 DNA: TGTGCCAGCAGCGTAGTGGCAGGGGCTAACACTGAAGCTTTCTTT
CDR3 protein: CASSVVAGANTEAFF

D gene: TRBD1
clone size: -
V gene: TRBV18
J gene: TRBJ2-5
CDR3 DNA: TGTGCCAGCTCCCCCGCCGGTGTAGGGACAGCACAAGAGACCCAGTACTTC
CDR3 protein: CASSPAGVGTAQETQYF

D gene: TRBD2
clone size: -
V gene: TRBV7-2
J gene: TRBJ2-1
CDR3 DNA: TGTGCCAGCAGCCCCCCCGGACTAGCGGGGGGACGTGAGCAGTTCTTC
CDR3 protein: CASSPPGLAGGREQFF

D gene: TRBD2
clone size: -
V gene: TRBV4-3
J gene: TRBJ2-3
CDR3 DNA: TGCGCCAGCAGCCAAGGGGGGCGGGGGGACTTCACAGATACGCAGTATTTT
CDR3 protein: CASSQGGRGDFTDTQYF

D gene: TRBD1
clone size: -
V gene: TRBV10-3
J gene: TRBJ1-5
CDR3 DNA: TGTGCCATCAGTCGAGGGGGCGCAAATCAGCCCCAGCATTTT
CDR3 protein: CAISRGGANQPQHF

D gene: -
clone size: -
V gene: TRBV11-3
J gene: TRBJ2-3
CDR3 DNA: TGTGCCAGCAGAGCAATTGGCACAGATACGCAGTATTTT
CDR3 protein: CASRAIGTDTQYF

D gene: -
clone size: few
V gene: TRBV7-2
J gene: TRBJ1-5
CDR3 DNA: TGTGCCAGCAGCTTAGCGCGGCATATGGCTCAGCCCCAGCATTTT
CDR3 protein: CASSLARHMAQPQHF